Shown below are 25 T cell receptor beta chains from a single sample sequenced in a study of shared clonotypes between healthy human individuals. The repertoire was sequenced with immunoSEQ multiplex PCR; TCRdb's copy has only in-frame clones and lacks some. Of more than 2,000,000 clones listed, 85% to 95% are singletons. The specimen sequenced was naive CD4+ T cells sorted from blood. Subset here: CD45RA+ positively selected. The receptors here all came from a man aged 18 to 29 in good health.

The chain joins TRBV5-4 to TRBJ2-1; D is unresolved. The CDR3 totals 16 residues. V was shortened by 5 bases and J by 3 bases, with 18 bases between the two germline ends. CDR1 is SGHNT and CDR2 is YYREEE in the germline V gene (reference sequence). CDR3 DNA sequence: TGTGCCAGCAGGCACGACGCAGGCTTACTCTACAATGAGCAGTTCTTC. It codes for CASRHDAGLLYNEQFF.

This clone was recorded once. The rearrangement uses TRBV6-6 and TRBJ1-3; D remains unclear. The germline gives CDR1 MNHNY, CDR2 SVGAGI (reference sequence). V shed 10 bases and J shed 0 bases, with 7 bases lying between them. The CDR3 extends over 12 amino acids. In nucleotides, the CDR3 is TGTGCCACTTACCTCTCTGGAAACACCATATATTTT. Its translation is CATYLSGNTIYF.

The chain combines TRBV9 with TRBJ2-2; perhaps TRBD2 as D (6 bases). The CDR3 runs 16 residues. The V and J ends lost 0 bases and 4 bases respectively, with 13 bases between them. Germline CDR1 is SGDLS and CDR2 is YYNGEE. The CDR3 protein is CASSVGWGVGTGELFF. The CDR3 DNA follows: TGTGCCAGCAGCGTAGGTTGGGGGGTGGGCACCGGGGAGCTGTTTTTT.

This clone was detected once. This chain connects TRBV4-3 to TRBJ2-1, with TRBD2 matching 9 bases. This CDR3 is 16 amino acids long. Germline lookup yields CDR1 LGHNA and CDR2 YSLEER. V lost 1 base and J lost 3; bases outside the gene matches: 4. CDR3 nucleotide sequence: TGCGCCAGCAGCCAAGTCTATAGCGGGAGCTACAATGAGCAGTTCTTC. It is translated as CASSQVYSGSYNEQFF.

The chain has TRBV11-2 and TRBJ2-1; D is perhaps TRBD2 (6 bases). Trimming took off 5 bases at V and 0 bases at J, with 11 bases between the two ends. Germline loops: CDR1 SGHAT, CDR2 FQNNGV. This CDR3 comprises 15 residues. The CDR3 sequence: CASSPLAISYNEQFF. The CDR3 DNA follows: TGTGCCAGCAGCCCCCTAGCGATCTCCTACAATGAGCAGTTCTTC.

The chain is built from TRBV6-6 and TRBJ1-5; no definite D call. Germline values: CDR1 MNHNY, CDR2 SVGAGI (reference sequence). This CDR3 has 14 amino acids. V was cut by 2 bases and J by 6 bases, with 11 bases left in between. CDR3 amino acids: CASSYAPVPQPQHF. Written as DNA, the CDR3 is TGTGCCAGCAGTTACGCCCCAGTACCTCAGCCCCAGCATTTT.

J is TRBJ1-4 and V is TRBV7-9; TRBD1 agrees at 7 bases. The CDR3 loop spans 17 amino acids. Germline values: CDR1 SEHNR, CDR2 FQNEAQ (reference sequence). V lost 5 bases and J lost 4; bases outside the gene matches: 13. The CDR3 DNA is TGTGCCAGCAGCCCCGAACGGGGACAGCCCTTTAATGAAAAACTGTTTTTT. Its protein is CASSPERGQPFNEKLFF.

The CDR3, as DNA: TGTGCCAGCAGCTATGCCCGGGGGGTTTTTAGAGATACGCAGTATTTT. Protein product: CASSYARGVFRDTQYF. V is TRBV27 and J is TRBJ2-3; 7 bases are shared with TRBD2. The CDR3 runs to 16 residues. Germline V gene sequence: CDR1 MNHEY, CDR2 SMNVEV (reference sequence). The J segment lost 5 bases and the V segment lost 6 bases, leaving 14 bases of the junction unmatched.

This clone was picked up a small number of times. This chain connects TRBV5-6 to TRBJ1-5; 7 bases agree with TRBD1. Trimming cost V 1 base and J 7 bases; bases outside gene matches: 5. This CDR3 spans 14 amino acids. Per the germline V gene, CDR1 is SGHDT and CDR2 is YYEEEE. The CDR3 region is CASSLKGQLQPQHF. The CDR3 DNA sequence: TGTGCCAGCAGCTTGAAGGGACAGTTACAGCCCCAGCATTTT.

This clone was picked up one time. V is TRBV6-1 and J is TRBJ1-6; D uncertain. This CDR3 region has 14 residues. Germline V gives CDR1 MNHNS, CDR2 SASEGT. The V gene lost 7 bases and the J gene lost 9 bases, with 16 bases spanning the gap. The CDR3 region is CASTWTALASPLHF. CDR3 bases: TGTGCCAGCACCTGGACGGCCCTGGCTTCACCCCTCCACTTT.

The chain uses TRBV5-4 and TRBJ1-4; D not resolved. The CDR3 extends over 14 amino acids. CDR1 is SGHNT and CDR2 is YYREEE in the germline V gene (reference sequence). Trimming left V 7 bases short and J 8 bases short, with 18 bases between. CDR3: CASQAGGLPEKLFF. The DNA for the CDR3 is TGTGCCAGCCAAGCAGGCGGCCTTCCGGAAAAACTGTTTTTT. Complete variable domain (other parts from reference TRBV5-4 and TRBJ1-4): ETGVTQSPTHLIKTRGQQVTLRCSSQSGHNTVSWYQQALGQGPQFIFQYYREEENGRGNFPPRFSGLQFPNYSSELNVNALELDDSALYLCASQAGGLPEKLFFGSGTQLSVL.

The V call is TRBV4-3, the J call TRBJ2-1; 10 nucleotides align to TRBD2. This CDR3 is built from 18 residues. J was trimmed by 1 base and V by 0 bases; bases with no gene match: 6. Germline V lookup: CDR1 LGHNA, CDR2 YSLEER. The CDR3 is CASSQDREREGSYNEQFF. CDR3 in DNA: TGCGCCAGCAGCCAAGATCGGGAGCGGGAGGGGTCCTACAATGAGCAGTTCTTC.

The chain links TRBV6-5 to TRBJ2-7; TRBD1 aligns across 12 bases. The germline V gene encodes CDR1 MNHEY and CDR2 SVGAGI. Trimming took 5 bases from V and 7 from J; bases not matched to a gene: 9. The CDR3 runs 15 residues. CDR3 nucleotides: TGTGCCAGCAGTCAAGGGACAGGGGGCTCTCGGGAGCAGTACTTC. Its translation: CASSQGTGGSREQYF.

The V gene is TRBV19, the J gene TRBJ2-6, with TRBD1 matching 7 bases. Germline trimming cut 7 bases from V and 0 bases from J; bases unmatched to any gene: 15. Germline V lookup: CDR1 LNHDA, CDR2 SQIVND (reference sequence). This CDR3 has 19 residues. The DNA for the CDR3 is TGTGCCAGTAAAGAAGTTGGGACAGTTAGAAGCTCTGGGGCCAACGTCCTGACTTTC. This sequence encodes CASKEVGTVRSSGANVLTF. Variable domain in full (rest from reference TRBV19 and TRBJ2-6): DGGITQSPKYLFRKEGQNVTLSCEQNLNHDAMYWYRQDPGQGLRLIYYSQIVNDFQKGDIAEGYSVSREKKESFPLTVTSAQKNPTAFYLCASKEVGTVRSSGANVLTFGAGSRLTVL.

A word on this clone: Other DNA sequences in the sample encode the same CDR3. The chain couples TRBV2 to TRBJ2-5; D is unresolved. CDR1 is SNHLY and CDR2 is FYNNEI in the germline V gene. The CDR3 contains 12 residues. The V gene lost 5 bases and the J gene lost 2 bases, with 6 bases spanning the gap. Here the CDR3 reads CASSLTQETQYF. DNA for the CDR3: TGTGCCAGCAGTCTTACTCAAGAGACCCAGTACTTC.

The rearrangement uses TRBV5-1 and TRBJ2-2; 12 bases map to TRBD1. This CDR3 is 18 amino acids long. Trimming at V came to 3 bases and at J to 7 bases, leaving 13 bases not matched to a gene. In germline, CDR1 is SGHRS, CDR2 YFSETQ. The chain's CDR3 is CASSSTNPGQGAYGELFF. CDR3 bases: TGCGCCAGCAGCTCTACGAACCCGGGACAGGGGGCGTACGGGGAGCTGTTTTTT.

A note on this clone: This sample includes further DNA sequences coding for the same CDR3. The rearrangement uses TRBV18 and TRBJ2-7; D is undetermined. The germline V gene has CDR1 KGHSH and CDR2 LQKENI. The CDR3 runs 14 residues. V was trimmed by 0 bases and J by 0 bases, leaving 6 bases between them. Here the CDR3 reads CASSPPGYSYEQYF. In DNA, the CDR3 is TGTGCCAGCTCACCACCGGGATACTCCTACGAGCAGTACTTC.

The chain recombines TRBV10-1 with TRBJ2-7; tentative D call: TRBD1 (6 bases). The CDR3 runs to 15 residues. Germline V lookup: CDR1 WNHNN, CDR2 SYGVQD (reference sequence). V dropped 0 bases and J dropped 4 bases, with 13 bases sitting between them. The CDR3 DNA is TGCGCCAGCAGTGAGTCGGTAGGGACAAAATACGAGCAGTACTTC. Its protein is CASSESVGTKYEQYF.

This clone was recorded only once. Other DNA sequences of this sample code for an identical CDR3. The chain has TRBV2 and TRBJ2-5; maybe TRBD1 (6 bases). The CDR3 runs 13 residues. V gave up 6 bases and J gave up 2 bases, with 10 bases separating them. Germline assignment: CDR1 SNHLY and CDR2 FYNNEI. The CDR3 sequence is CASRGDIQETQYF. The CDR3 nucleotides read TGTGCCAGCAGGGGGGACATTCAAGAGACCCAGTACTTC.

The rearrangement links TRBV18 to TRBJ2-1, with a weak D call TRBD2 (6 bases). CDR1 and CDR2 from the germline V gene are KGHSH and LQKENI. The V end lost 3 bases, the J end lost 10 bases, and 16 bases lay between the germline ends. This CDR3 comprises 14 residues. The CDR3 nucleotides are TGTGCCAGCTCACCCCGGGGTAGCGGAGGGGAGCAGTTCTTC. It yields the protein CASSPRGSGGEQFF.

The V gene is TRBV5-1, the J gene TRBJ2-3; D gene uncertain. Germline V gene sequence: CDR1 SGHRS, CDR2 YFSETQ. The CDR3 length is 15 residues. Deletions cut 4 bases from V and 5 bases from J, with 17 bases between. CDR3 in DNA: TGCGCCAGCAGCAGAGGCGGTAGTAAAGAAGATACGCAGTATTTT. Encoded protein: CASSRGGSKEDTQYF.

The chain uses TRBV27 and TRBJ1-5; possibly TRBD1 for D (5 bases). V was shortened by 2 bases and J by 2 bases, with 10 bases between the two germline ends. From germline, CDR1 is MNHEY and CDR2 SMNVEV (reference sequence). This CDR3 comprises 15 residues. The CDR3 here is CASSLGREGNQPQHF. CDR3 bases: TGTGCCAGCAGTTTAGGCAGGGAAGGCAATCAGCCCCAGCATTTT.

The gene calls are TRBV5-6 and TRBJ2-1; 7 nucleotides align to TRBD2. There are 16 residues in the CDR3. The germline V gene has CDR1 SGHDT and CDR2 YYEEEE. V dropped 4 bases and J dropped 6; count of bases not matched to a gene: 13. CDR3 nucleotide sequence: TGTGCCAGCAGCCCTATGCTAGCGGAACCAAGCAATGAGCAGTTCTTC. It is translated as CASSPMLAEPSNEQFF.

This rearrangement joins TRBV6-5 to TRBJ1-2; D is possibly TRBD1 (6 bases). CDR3 length: 12 residues. Germline CDR1 and CDR2: MNHEY and SVGAGI. Trimming took off 5 bases at V and 7 bases at J, with 11 bases between the two ends. CDR3 DNA: TGTGCCAGCAGTCAACAGGGTCGTGGCTACACCTTC. Protein sequence: CASSQQGRGYTF.

This chain links TRBV10-2 with TRBJ2-1; the D is unclear. The length of the CDR3 is 10 residues. Deletions cut 0 bases from V and 15 bases from J, with 6 bases between. Germline CDR1 is WSHSY and CDR2 is SAAADI. The CDR3 DNA reads TGCGCCAGCAGTGAGTCAAACCTGTTCTTC. This gives the protein CASSESNLFF.